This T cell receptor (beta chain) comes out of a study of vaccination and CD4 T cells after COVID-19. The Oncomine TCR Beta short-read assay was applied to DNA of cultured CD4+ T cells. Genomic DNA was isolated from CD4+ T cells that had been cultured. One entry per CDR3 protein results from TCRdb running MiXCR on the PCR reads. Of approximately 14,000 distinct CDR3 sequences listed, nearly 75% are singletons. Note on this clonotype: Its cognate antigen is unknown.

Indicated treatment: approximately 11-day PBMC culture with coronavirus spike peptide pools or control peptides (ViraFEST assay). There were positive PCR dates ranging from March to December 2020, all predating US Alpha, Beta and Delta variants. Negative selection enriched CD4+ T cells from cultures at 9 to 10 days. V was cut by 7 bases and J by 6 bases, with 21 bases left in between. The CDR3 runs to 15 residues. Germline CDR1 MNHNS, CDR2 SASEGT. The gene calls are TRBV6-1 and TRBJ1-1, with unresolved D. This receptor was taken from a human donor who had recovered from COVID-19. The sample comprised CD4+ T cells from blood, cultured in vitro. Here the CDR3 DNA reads TGTGCCAGCACCACGTGGGGTTATCCGGGCGCTGAAGCTTTCTTT. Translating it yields CASTTWGYPGAEAFF.